One sample yielded the 13 T cell receptor beta chains listed below, sequenced in a study of PD-L1 blockade in urothelial cancer. The protocol was immunoSEQ multiplex PCR, while the TCRdb copy is restricted to in-frame clones and leaves out a portion. In the table there are fewer than 65,000 clones, about 81% of which are singletons. Time point described: pretreatment peripheral blood. Material: PBMCs, obtained around atezolizumab (anti-PD-L1) treatment. These receptors all come from a man between 70 and 80 years old with urothelial cancer.

This rearrangement joins TRBV9 to TRBJ2-5, with D maybe TRBD2 (8 bases). The CDR3 runs to 16 residues. Germline V gives CDR1 SGDLS, CDR2 YYNGEE. The V gene lost 2 bases and the J gene lost 7 bases, with 21 bases spanning the gap. The CDR3 reads CASSVRDSGGGVTQYF. The CDR3 nucleotides are TGTGCCAGCAGCGTGCGGGACAGCGGGGGAGGGGTGACCCAGTACTTC.

This clone was counted a single time. The V gene is TRBV5-6, the J gene TRBJ2-5; 7 bases agree with TRBD2. This CDR3 region has 15 residues. Germline V CDR1 and CDR2: SGHDT, YYEEEE. Trimming took 4 bases from V and 5 from J; bases not matched to a gene: 11. Here the CDR3 DNA reads TGTGCCAGCAGCACAAACCGGGGGGTAGGGGAGACCCAGTACTTC. Amino acid sequence: CASSTNRGVGETQYF.

The chain has TRBV19 and TRBJ2-7, with TRBD2 matching 8 bases. The length of the CDR3 is 14 residues. CDR1 and CDR2 (germline): LNHDA, SQIVND (reference sequence). Trimming took 8 bases from V and 5 from J; bases not matched to a gene: 11. The CDR3 DNA sequence: TGTGCCAGTCAATCGGGGGGGAGAGAGGACGAGCAGTACTTC. This sequence encodes CASQSGGREDEQYF.

This chain links TRBV30 with TRBJ1-2; 12 bases fit TRBD1. Germline trimming cut 2 bases from V and 4 bases from J; bases unmatched to any gene: 5. This CDR3 contains 15 residues. Germline loops: CDR1 GTSNPN, CDR2 SVGIG (reference sequence). The CDR3 spells CAWSTGQGAVYGYTF. As DNA, the CDR3 is TGTGCCTGGAGTACGGGACAGGGGGCAGTCTATGGCTACACCTTC.

J is TRBJ1-1 and V is TRBV28, with unresolved D. V dropped 3 bases and J dropped 2 bases, with 7 bases sitting between them. Germline V gives CDR1 MDHEN, CDR2 SYDVKM. The CDR3 extends over 13 amino acids. In nucleotides, the CDR3 is TGTGCCAGCAGTTTCCTCAGTAACACTGAAGCTTTCTTT. It yields the protein CASSFLSNTEAFF.

The V call is TRBV7-6, the J call TRBJ2-5; tentative D call: TRBD2 (5 bases). Germline values: CDR1 SGHVS, CDR2 FNYEAQ. The CDR3 has 13 residues. V was trimmed by 4 bases and J by 3 bases, leaving 9 bases between them. CDR3: CASSSLVKETQYF. The DNA of the CDR3 is TGTGCCAGCAGCTCACTAGTCAAAGAGACCCAGTACTTC.

This rearrangement joins TRBV5-1 to TRBJ2-5; TRBD2 is a possible D gene (6 bases). The V end lost 4 bases, the J end lost 5 bases, and 12 bases lay between the germline ends. CDR1 and CDR2 (germline): SGHRS, YFSETQ. The CDR3 has 13 residues. Written as DNA, the CDR3 is TGCGCCAGCAGCGTAGGACTAACCGAGACCCAGTACTTC. This gives the protein CASSVGLTETQYF.

The chain joins TRBV9 to TRBJ2-1; 7 bases fit TRBD2. Germline V gene sequence: CDR1 SGDLS, CDR2 YYNGEE. CDR3 size: 15 residues. Trimming removed 0 bases from V and 9 bases from J; junction bases left unmatched: 9. The CDR3 DNA follows: TGTGCCAGCAGCGTAGCAGCGGGGAAGGAGGGTGAGCAGTTCTTC. It is translated as CASSVAAGKEGEQFF. Full variable domain (rest looked up from reference TRBV9 and TRBJ2-1): DSGVTQTPKHLITATGQRVTLRCSPRSGDLSVYWYQQSLDQGLQFLIQYYNGEERAKGNILERFSAQQFPDLHSELNLSSLELGDSALYFCASSVAAGKEGEQFFGPGTRLTVL.

The chain couples TRBV9 to TRBJ1-2, with D hard to call. The CDR3 extends over 12 amino acids. The V gene lost 0 bases and the J gene lost 8 bases, with 8 bases spanning the gap. Germline V CDR1 and CDR2: SGDLS, YYNGEE. The DNA of the CDR3 is TGTGCCAGCAGCGTAGAGCCGTGGGGCTACACCTTC. It translates to CASSVEPWGYTF.

CDR3 loop: CASADSGANVLTF. The CDR3 DNA follows: TGTGCCAGCGCAGACTCTGGGGCCAACGTCCTGACTTTC. This sequence joins TRBV6-1 and TRBJ2-6; D call uncertain. The CDR3 has 13 amino acids. Germline V gene lookup returns CDR1 MNHNS and CDR2 SASEGT. The V and J ends lost 8 bases and 0 bases respectively, with 5 bases between them.

The chain recombines TRBV7-3 with TRBJ2-7; possibly TRBD2 for D (5 bases). V dropped 5 bases and J dropped 3 bases, with 11 bases sitting between them. From germline, CDR1 is SGHTA and CDR2 FQGTGA. This CDR3 contains 13 residues. The CDR3 loop is CASSIDGDYEQYF. CDR3 coding DNA: TGTGCCAGCAGCATAGACGGGGACTACGAGCAGTACTTC.

The CDR3 nucleotides are TGCGCCAGCAGCTTATCTATGGCCACAGGACAGGGCTCCTACAATGAGCAGTTCTTC. Translation: CASSLSMATGQGSYNEQFF. The genes are TRBV5-1 and TRBJ2-1; 8 nucleotides agree with TRBD1. The CDR3 runs 19 residues. In germline, CDR1 is SGHRS, CDR2 YFSETQ. V was clipped by 2 bases and J by 0 bases; unmatched bases: 13.

This clone was recorded a few times. CDR3 bases: TGCGCCAGCAGCTTGGAGGATAGCGGGAGCTACGAGCAGTACTTC. Its translation is CASSLEDSGSYEQYF. V gene TRBV5-1 combines with J gene TRBJ2-7; 9 nucleotides match TRBD2. Germline V gene sequence: CDR1 SGHRS, CDR2 YFSETQ. Trimming at V came to 0 bases and at J to 3 bases, leaving 4 bases not matched to a gene. The CDR3 consists of 15 residues.